This TCR beta chain was observed in a study of T-cell memory formation after mild COVID-19 (dated by TCRdb to the early 2020s). For the wider study: TCR sequence clusters from the two donors were found to be largely donor specific. Longitudinal TCRalpha and TCRbeta repertoire sequencing tracked T-cell clones expanding and contracting after mild COVID-19 in a couple of donors. The cohort was made up of two young adult volunteers, one female and one male, who were previously healthy. The full study reports these points: Some responding clones were detected in pre-infection memory, suggesting pre-existing cross-reactive memory T cells joined the SARS-CoV-2 response. SARS-CoV-2 specificity of the second-wave clones peaking on day 37 was not confirmed. Contracting CD4+ clones appeared mostly in the CM and EM memory subsets, whereas CD8+ clones were enriched in EMRA. From day 15 to 85, contracting clones showed balanced CD4/CD8 phenotypes, whereas a second wave of clones that expanded from day 15 to 37 leaned towards CD4+. Only a couple of mild cases were covered by the study, and larger cohorts that include severe cases with pre-infection samples were considered necessary.

For sequencing, an Illumina NovaSeq 6000 was employed. TCRalpha and TCRbeta cDNA libraries were built by 5'RACE with constant-segment primers, adding sample barcodes and unique molecular identifiers. RNA was extracted from every sample with Trizol reagent. Amplification of the libraries took two PCR steps, and the second step added a second sample barcode plus Illumina TruSeq adapters. Libraries were sequenced on an Illumina NovaSeq with 2 x 150 bp paired-end reads. The authors processed their data as follows. The reads were demultiplexed and collapsed into UMI-guided consensus sequences using migec v1.2.7. Using mixcr v2.1.11, UMI consensuses were aligned to TRA and TRB V and J templates and then assembled into clonotypes. A clonotype was counted as expanded or contracted only when both edgeR and NoisET called the clonotype significant, with the noise models trained on biological replicates. For edgeR calls, the cutoffs were a false discovery rate-adjusted p below 0.01 and a log2 fold-change threshold of 1. As an exploratory analysis of dynamics, max-normalized trajectories of the 1000 most abundant clonotypes were examined with PCA combined with hierarchical clustering. Separately sequenced CD4+ and CD8+ repertoires were used to assign the CD4 or CD8 phenotype of responding clones. In TCRdb, the public reads were trimmed at Q25 with fastp and aligned with MiXCR, with productive beta chains retained. Each CDR3 protein appears once, grouped with its most common genes and DNA. These V and J calls are TCRdb output, not the study's own analysis. The sample table contains around 340,000 distinct CDR3 sequences; only one count was recorded for roughly an eighth of them. Of the sample, about 20% falls within the top ten clones.

This clonotype has only a few counts. There is no known antigen for this receptor. Base qualities are missing; no much larger clone stands one base away. Ficoll-Paque density gradient centrifugation was the method used to isolate PBMCs. The germline V gene sets CDR1 to KGHSH and CDR2 to LQKENI. Cut back by 3 bases and 3 bases, the V and J ends lie 8 bases apart. The cysteine opens and the phenylalanine closes a CDR3 of 13 amino acids. Only the CDR3 part of the read is kept: 39 bases, read in frame from the first base. The sample was PBMCs or a T cell subset sorted from them (not recorded which). This clonotype was obtained from a young man who had mild COVID-19 (a few samples of this study predate the infection). The sample titles of this study are shuffled in the database, so cell type and time point are left out; the donor was told from shared clones. The V gene is TRBV18 and the J gene is TRBJ1-2; the D gene assignment is ambiguous. CDR3 reads: CASSPDGYYGYTF. The bases are TGTGCCAGCTCACCTGACGGGTACTATGGCTACACCTTC. Joined to the reference TRBV18 and TRBJ1-2 proteins, this CDR3 gives the full variable domain: NAGVMQNPRHLVRRRGQEARLRCSPMKGHSHVYWYRQLPEEGLKFMVYLQKENIIDESGMPKERFSAEFPKEGPSILRIQQVVRGDSAAYFCASSPDGYYGYTFGSGTRLTVV.